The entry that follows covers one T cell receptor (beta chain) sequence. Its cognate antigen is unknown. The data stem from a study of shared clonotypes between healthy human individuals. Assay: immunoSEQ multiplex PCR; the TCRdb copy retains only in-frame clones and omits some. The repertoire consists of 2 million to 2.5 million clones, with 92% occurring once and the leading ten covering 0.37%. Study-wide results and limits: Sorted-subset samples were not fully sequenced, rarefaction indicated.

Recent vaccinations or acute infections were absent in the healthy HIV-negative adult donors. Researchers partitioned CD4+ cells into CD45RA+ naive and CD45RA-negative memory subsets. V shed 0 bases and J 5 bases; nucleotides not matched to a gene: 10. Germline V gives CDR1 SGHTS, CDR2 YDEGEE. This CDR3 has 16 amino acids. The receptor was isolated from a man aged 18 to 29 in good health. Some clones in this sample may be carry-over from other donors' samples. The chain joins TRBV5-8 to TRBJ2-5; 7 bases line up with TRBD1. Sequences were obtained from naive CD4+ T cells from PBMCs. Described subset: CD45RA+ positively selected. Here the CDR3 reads CASSLGRGQVFETQYF. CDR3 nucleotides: TGTGCCAGCAGCTTGGGTAGGGGGCAGGTCTTTGAGACCCAGTACTTC.